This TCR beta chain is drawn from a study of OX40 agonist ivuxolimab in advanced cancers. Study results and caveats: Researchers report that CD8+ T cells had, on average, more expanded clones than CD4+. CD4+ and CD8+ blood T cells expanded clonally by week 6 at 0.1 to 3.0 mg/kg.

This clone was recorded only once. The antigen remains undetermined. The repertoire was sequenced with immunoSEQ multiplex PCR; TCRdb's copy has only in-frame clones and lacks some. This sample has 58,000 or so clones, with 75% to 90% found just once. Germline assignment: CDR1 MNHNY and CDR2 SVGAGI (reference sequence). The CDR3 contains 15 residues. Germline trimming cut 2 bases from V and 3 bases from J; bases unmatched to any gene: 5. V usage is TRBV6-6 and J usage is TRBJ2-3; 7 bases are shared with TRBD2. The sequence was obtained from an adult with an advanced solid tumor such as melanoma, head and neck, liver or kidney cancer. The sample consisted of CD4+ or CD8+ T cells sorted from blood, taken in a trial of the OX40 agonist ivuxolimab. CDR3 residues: CASSYPTGGTDTQYF. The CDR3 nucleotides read TGTGCCAGCAGTTACCCTACGGGGGGAACAGATACGCAGTATTTT.